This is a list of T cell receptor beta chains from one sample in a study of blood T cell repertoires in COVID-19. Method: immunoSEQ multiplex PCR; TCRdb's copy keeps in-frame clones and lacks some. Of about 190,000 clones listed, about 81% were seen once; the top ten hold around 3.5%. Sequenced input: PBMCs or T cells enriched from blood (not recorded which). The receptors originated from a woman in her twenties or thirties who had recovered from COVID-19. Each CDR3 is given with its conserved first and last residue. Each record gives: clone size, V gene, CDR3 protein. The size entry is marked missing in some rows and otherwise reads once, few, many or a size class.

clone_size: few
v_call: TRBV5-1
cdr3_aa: CASSLGQGYNEKLFF

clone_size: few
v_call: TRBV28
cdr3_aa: CASSSGGGAIYGYTF

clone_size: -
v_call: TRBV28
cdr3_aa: CASRGRGKGEQYF

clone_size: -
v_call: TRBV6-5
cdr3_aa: CASNRQGAGKTEAFF

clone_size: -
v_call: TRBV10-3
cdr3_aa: CAIRSQANYGYTF

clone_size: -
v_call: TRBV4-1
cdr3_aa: CASSPVQGAGGYTF

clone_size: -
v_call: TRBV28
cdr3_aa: CASSPSGRGRDEQYF

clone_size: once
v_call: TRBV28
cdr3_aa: CASSFDFGRDSEAFF

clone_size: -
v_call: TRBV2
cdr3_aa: CASRGQGPSKGELFF

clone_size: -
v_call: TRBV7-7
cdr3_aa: CASSLAPGQETQYF

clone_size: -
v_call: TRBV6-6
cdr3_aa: CASSLQVTGAMNTEAFF

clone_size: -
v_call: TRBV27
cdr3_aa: CASSTDRGGSPLHF

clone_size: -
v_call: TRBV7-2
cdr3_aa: CASSLEQAGVGTGELFF

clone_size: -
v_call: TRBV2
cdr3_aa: CASSAGLNTEAFF

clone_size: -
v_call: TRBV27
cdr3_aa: CASRTSGNSNQPQHF

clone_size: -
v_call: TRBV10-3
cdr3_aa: CAISEGQGWNYGYTF

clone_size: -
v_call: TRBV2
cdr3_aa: CASSEWGRTSSKNIQYF

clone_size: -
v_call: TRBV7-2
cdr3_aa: CASSRGQGVGKPQHF

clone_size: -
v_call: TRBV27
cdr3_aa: CASSFLPTGTGANVLTF

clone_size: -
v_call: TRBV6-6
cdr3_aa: CASRTSGGMADTQYF

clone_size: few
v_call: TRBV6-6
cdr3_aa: CASSPRGGSSYEQYF

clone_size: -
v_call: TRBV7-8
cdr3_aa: CASSSGQQRAFF

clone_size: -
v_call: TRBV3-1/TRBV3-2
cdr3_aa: CASSQARATGELFF

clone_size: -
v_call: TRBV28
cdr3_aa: CASSLERARGFYEQYF

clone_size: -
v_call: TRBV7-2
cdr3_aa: CASSLVGQINQPQHF

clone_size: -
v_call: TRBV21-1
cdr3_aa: CASSSRTGCNSPLHF

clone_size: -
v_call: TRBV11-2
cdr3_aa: CASSLIRGNSKGYTF

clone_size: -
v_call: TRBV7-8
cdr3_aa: CASSSETGYSYEQYF

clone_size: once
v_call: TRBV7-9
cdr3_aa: CASNPQEGGSHGYTF

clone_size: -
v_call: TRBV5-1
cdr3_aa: CASSSGQGTITEAFF

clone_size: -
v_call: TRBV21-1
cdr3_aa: CANPTGGNTEAFF

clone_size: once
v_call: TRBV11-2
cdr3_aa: CASSFAGMNTEAFF

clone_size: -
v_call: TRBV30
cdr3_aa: CAWSVHSGYNEQFF

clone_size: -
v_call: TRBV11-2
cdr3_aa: CASSPGPRGMGTGELFF

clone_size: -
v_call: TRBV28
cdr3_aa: CATRRGASGYTF

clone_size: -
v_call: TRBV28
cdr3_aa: CASSFVDRGGQPQHF

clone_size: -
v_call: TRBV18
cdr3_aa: CASSSSAISGNTIYF

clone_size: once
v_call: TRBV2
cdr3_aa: CASSAGSGGAYEQFF

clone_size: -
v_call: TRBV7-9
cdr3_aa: CASSIGSGASDTQYF

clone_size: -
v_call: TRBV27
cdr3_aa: CAIQLRRWRDWSTSGANVLTF

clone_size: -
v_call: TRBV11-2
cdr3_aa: CASKKLAGGPDTQYF

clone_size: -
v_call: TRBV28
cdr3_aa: CASSLRAGGRSQPQHF

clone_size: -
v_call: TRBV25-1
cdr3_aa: CASSQTGSGYTF

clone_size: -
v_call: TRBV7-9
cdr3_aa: CASSLGRENQPQHF

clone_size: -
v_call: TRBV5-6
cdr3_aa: CASSLTGANEQYF

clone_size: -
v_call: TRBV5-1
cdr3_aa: CASSTSGTGRGNTQYF

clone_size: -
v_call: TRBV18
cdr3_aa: CASSPPSGRAFEQFF

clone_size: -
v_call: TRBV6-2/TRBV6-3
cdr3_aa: CASSYYEGQLYYEQYF

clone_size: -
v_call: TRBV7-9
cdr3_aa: CASSPRMGPSSGNTIYF

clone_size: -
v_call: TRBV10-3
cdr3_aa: CAINPGQGITEAFF

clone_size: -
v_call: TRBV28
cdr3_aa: CASSPLTGRTNTGELFF

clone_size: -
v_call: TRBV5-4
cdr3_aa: CASSLVLGSGEAFF

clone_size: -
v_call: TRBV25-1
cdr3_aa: CASSGTGANSPLHF

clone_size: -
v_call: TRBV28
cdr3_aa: CASSLLQPSGEQFF

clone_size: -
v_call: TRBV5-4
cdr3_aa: CASSLVVKSGSYNSPLHF